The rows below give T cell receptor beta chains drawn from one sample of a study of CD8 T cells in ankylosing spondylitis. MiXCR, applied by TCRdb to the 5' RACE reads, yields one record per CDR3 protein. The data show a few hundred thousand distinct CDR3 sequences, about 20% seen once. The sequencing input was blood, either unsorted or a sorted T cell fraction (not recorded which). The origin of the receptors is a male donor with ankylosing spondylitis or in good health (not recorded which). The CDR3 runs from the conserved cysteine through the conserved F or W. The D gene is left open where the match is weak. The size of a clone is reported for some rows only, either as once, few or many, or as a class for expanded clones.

CDR3nt: TGTGCCAGCAGTGAGACGTTAATAGCCCAGTACTTC; CDR3aa: CASSETLIAQYF; v_gene: TRBV2; abundance: NA; d_gene: NA; j_gene: TRBJ2-5
CDR3nt: TGTGCCAGCAGTTCAGGGGGGGGCACCGGGGAGCTGTTTTTT; CDR3aa: CASSSGGGTGELFF; v_gene: TRBV12-3/TRBV12-4; abundance: few; d_gene: NA; j_gene: TRBJ2-2
CDR3nt: TGTGCCAGCTGCTCCAGGGCAGGTCAGCCCCAGCATTTT; CDR3aa: CASCSRAGQPQHF; v_gene: TRBV27; abundance: NA; d_gene: NA; j_gene: TRBJ1-5
CDR3nt: TGTGCCAGCAGAGAGGAGGGGCCGTCAGAGACCCAGTACTTC; CDR3aa: CASREEGPSETQYF; v_gene: TRBV12-3/TRBV12-4; abundance: NA; d_gene: NA; j_gene: TRBJ2-5
CDR3nt: TGTGCCAGCAGTGGACTAGCGGGGGGGCTCGAGCAGTACTTC; CDR3aa: CASSGLAGGLEQYF; v_gene: TRBV6-1; abundance: NA; d_gene: TRBD2; j_gene: TRBJ2-7
CDR3nt: TGTGCCAGCAGGCCTCCCTCTTTCACCGGGGAGCTGTTTTTT; CDR3aa: CASRPPSFTGELFF; v_gene: TRBV27; abundance: few; d_gene: NA; j_gene: TRBJ2-2
CDR3nt: TGTGCCAGCAGCCAGGGGAGTAGCGGGGGGCCCACAGATACGCAGTATTTT; CDR3aa: CASSQGSSGGPTDTQYF; v_gene: TRBV3-1; abundance: NA; d_gene: TRBD2; j_gene: TRBJ2-3
CDR3nt: TGCGCCAGCAGTGAGTCGGCAGGGGAAAACAATGAGCAGTTCTTC; CDR3aa: CASSESAGENNEQFF; v_gene: TRBV10-2; abundance: few; d_gene: NA; j_gene: TRBJ2-1
CDR3nt: TGTGCCAGTACCCAAGTCAGCGGGGGGGCAAATGAGCAGTTCTTC; CDR3aa: CASTQVSGGANEQFF; v_gene: TRBV19; abundance: few; d_gene: TRBD2; j_gene: TRBJ2-1
CDR3nt: TGTGCCAGCAGTTTAGGAGTCGACGGGGGGGCTTTGTTCGTCCATACGCAGTATTTT; CDR3aa: CASSLGVDGGALFVHTQYF; v_gene: TRBV13; abundance: few; d_gene: TRBD2; j_gene: TRBJ2-3
CDR3nt: TGTGCCAGCAGTTACTCGATGGGTTTCTACGAGCAGTACTTC; CDR3aa: CASSYSMGFYEQYF; v_gene: TRBV6-5; abundance: NA; d_gene: NA; j_gene: TRBJ2-7
CDR3nt: TGTGCCTGCGGGGGGGCCGGTCACCACGAGCAGTACTTC; CDR3aa: CACGGAGHHEQYF; v_gene: TRBV30; abundance: NA; d_gene: TRBD2; j_gene: TRBJ2-7
CDR3nt: TGTGCCAGCAGCTCCCGTAGACTTTCCTACGAGCAGTACTTC; CDR3aa: CASSSRRLSYEQYF; v_gene: TRBV7-9; abundance: few; d_gene: NA; j_gene: TRBJ2-7
CDR3nt: TGTGCCAGCAGCCAAGTTGGGACAGAGCTCAATGAGCAGTTCTTC; CDR3aa: CASSQVGTELNEQFF; v_gene: TRBV14; abundance: NA; d_gene: TRBD1; j_gene: TRBJ2-1
CDR3nt: TGTGCCAGCAGCTTAGAAAGTCCCCAGTACTTC; CDR3aa: CASSLESPQYF; v_gene: TRBV7-9; abundance: few; d_gene: NA; j_gene: TRBJ2-5
CDR3nt: TGTGCCAGCAGTGCTGTTTTCAAAAACATTCAGTACTTC; CDR3aa: CASSAVFKNIQYF; v_gene: TRBV12-3/TRBV12-4; abundance: NA; d_gene: NA; j_gene: TRBJ2-4
CDR3nt: TGTGCCAGCAGGACAAGTACCTACAATGAGCAGTTCTTC; CDR3aa: CASRTSTYNEQFF; v_gene: TRBV7-3; abundance: NA; d_gene: NA; j_gene: TRBJ2-1
CDR3nt: TGTGCCAGCAGCTCCCTGGGACTGCGACAAGAGACCCAGTACTTC; CDR3aa: CASSSLGLRQETQYF; v_gene: TRBV5-8; abundance: NA; d_gene: NA; j_gene: TRBJ2-5
CDR3nt: TGTGCCAGCAGTTTGGTCGCAGGGGGGACTGAAGCTTTCTTT; CDR3aa: CASSLVAGGTEAFF; v_gene: TRBV27; abundance: NA; d_gene: TRBD1; j_gene: TRBJ1-1
CDR3nt: TGTGCCAGCAGTGACGGGGTTAATACGCAGTATTTT; CDR3aa: CASSDGVNTQYF; v_gene: TRBV25-1; abundance: NA; d_gene: NA; j_gene: TRBJ2-3
CDR3nt: TGTACCATCAGTTTGAGTGCGGCGAGGGGGGGGGCCGAGGAGACCCAGTACTTC; CDR3aa: CTISLSAARGGAEETQYF; v_gene: TRBV12-3/TRBV12-4; abundance: NA; d_gene: NA; j_gene: TRBJ2-5
CDR3nt: TGTGCCGGCCGGCTTTCGAACACCGGGGAGCTGTTTTTT; CDR3aa: CAGRLSNTGELFF; v_gene: TRBV30; abundance: NA; d_gene: NA; j_gene: TRBJ2-2
CDR3nt: TGTGCCAGCACCCACCCCCTCGAGCGGGGGGGCCCAGATACGCAGTATTTT; CDR3aa: CASTHPLERGGPDTQYF; v_gene: TRBV7-9; abundance: few; d_gene: TRBD2; j_gene: TRBJ2-3
CDR3nt: TGTGCCAGCAGGGAGACTAGCGGGGTTGATCAAGAGACCCAGTACTTC; CDR3aa: CASRETSGVDQETQYF; v_gene: TRBV27; abundance: NA; d_gene: TRBD2; j_gene: TRBJ2-5
CDR3nt: TGTGCCAGCAGTTTAGCGTTGCCCTTAAGCGGGGGGGCCCTGGAGACCCAGTACTTC; CDR3aa: CASSLALPLSGGALETQYF; v_gene: TRBV27; abundance: many; d_gene: TRBD2; j_gene: TRBJ2-5
CDR3nt: TGCGCCAGCAGCCAAGGTGCTAGCACAGATACGCAGTATTTT; CDR3aa: CASSQGASTDTQYF; v_gene: TRBV4-1; abundance: NA; d_gene: NA; j_gene: TRBJ2-3
CDR3nt: TGTGCCATCAGTGCGAGTCTCTCTCCCCGCACAGATACGCAGTATTTT; CDR3aa: CAISASLSPRTDTQYF; v_gene: TRBV10-3; abundance: few; d_gene: NA; j_gene: TRBJ2-3
CDR3nt: TGTGCCAGCAGTTACCTGCGCCCCAATGAGCAGTTCTTC; CDR3aa: CASSYLRPNEQFF; v_gene: TRBV6-2/TRBV6-3; abundance: few; d_gene: NA; j_gene: TRBJ2-1
CDR3nt: TGCAGCGTTGAGACAATAGCCAAAAACATTCAGTACTTC; CDR3aa: CSVETIAKNIQYF; v_gene: TRBV29-1; abundance: many; d_gene: NA; j_gene: TRBJ2-4
CDR3nt: TGTGCCAGCAGTTTTAAGGGACAAAGCACAGATACGCAGTATTTT; CDR3aa: CASSFKGQSTDTQYF; v_gene: TRBV12-3/TRBV12-4; abundance: few; d_gene: NA; j_gene: TRBJ2-3
CDR3nt: TGTGCCAGCAGTTTATCCGGGCTAGCGGGGGGAACGCAGTATTTT; CDR3aa: CASSLSGLAGGTQYF; v_gene: TRBV27; abundance: NA; d_gene: TRBD2; j_gene: TRBJ2-3
CDR3nt: TGTGCCCTGGACTCGAGCTCCTACAATGAGCAGTTCTTC; CDR3aa: CALDSSSYNEQFF; v_gene: TRBV12-3/TRBV12-4; abundance: NA; d_gene: NA; j_gene: TRBJ2-1
CDR3nt: TGTGCCAGCAGTGACGCCCCACAGGGGTATGCCTACAATGAGCAGTTCTTC; CDR3aa: CASSDAPQGYAYNEQFF; v_gene: TRBV6-1; abundance: few; d_gene: TRBD1; j_gene: TRBJ2-1